What follows are 16 T cell receptor beta chains derived from one specimen sequenced in a study of shared clonotypes between healthy human individuals. Produced via immunoSEQ multiplex PCR; TCRdb's table is partial and in-frame only. This table has about 560,000 clones, around three quarters appearing once. The material sequenced was PBMCs. These receptors were collected from a woman aged 40 to 50 in good health. Some clones in this sample may be carry-over from other donors' samples.

In nucleotides, the CDR3 is TGTGCCAGCAGTGAAGTCCGGGGGAGGGGGACTGAAGCTTTCTTT. Protein sequence: CASSEVRGRGTEAFF. This rearrangement joins TRBV2 to TRBJ1-1, with D tentatively TRBD1 (6 bases). The CDR3 covers 15 residues. V was trimmed by 1 base and J by 5 bases, leaving 14 bases between them. Germline CDR1 is SNHLY and CDR2 is FYNNEI.

The rearrangement joins TRBV18 to TRBJ1-2, with D unresolved. Looked up from germline, CDR1 is KGHSH and CDR2 is LQKENI. This CDR3 contains 14 residues. The ends were cut back, 5 bases at V and 8 bases at J, with 18 bases in the middle. DNA for the CDR3: TGTGCCAGCTCAGAGGCGGATTACCCTTGGGGCTACACCTTC. Translated, it gives CASSEADYPWGYTF.

CDR3 protein: CSVESDMNTEAFF. The CDR3 DNA is TGCAGCGTTGAGAGCGACATGAACACTGAAGCTTTCTTT. The V and J genes are TRBV29-1 and TRBJ1-1; D unresolved. CDR1 is SQVTM and CDR2 is ANQGSEA in the germline V gene. Trimming pared 3 bases from V and 0 bases from J, leaving 8 bases between. The CDR3 runs to 13 residues.

J is TRBJ2-7 and V is TRBV6-6, with 7 bases lining up with TRBD1. Germline CDR1 MNHNY, CDR2 SVGAGI (reference sequence). The junction had 14 bases not matched to a gene; V was cut back by 6 bases and J by 6 bases. The CDR3 runs 15 residues. Written as DNA, the CDR3 is TGTGCCAGCAGCCCAGGGACAGCCTCTTGGGGCGAGCAGTACTTC. Translating it yields CASSPGTASWGEQYF.

The rearrangement links TRBV19 to TRBJ2-2; TRBD1 agrees at 7 bases. The CDR3 has 16 residues. Germline V CDR1 and CDR2: LNHDA, SQIVND (reference sequence). Trimming at V came to 3 bases and at J to 8 bases, leaving 12 bases not matched to a gene. The CDR3, as DNA: TGTGCCAGTAGTATTAGGAGACAGGGAATTCCAGGGGAGCTGTTTTTT. Residues: CASSIRRQGIPGELFF. The complete variable domain, with remaining parts taken from reference TRBV19 and TRBJ2-2, reads DGGITQSPKYLFRKEGQNVTLSCEQNLNHDAMYWYRQDPGQGLRLIYYSQIVNDFQKGDIAEGYSVSREKKESFPLTVTSAQKNPTAFYLCASSIRRQGIPGELFFGEGSRLTVL.

This clone showed up many times. The chain links TRBV7-3 to TRBJ2-1, with D possibly being TRBD2 (7 bases). The germline V gene has CDR1 SGHTA and CDR2 FQGTGA. There are 16 residues in the CDR3. Trimming stripped 3 bases from V and 9 bases from J, with 21 bases between. The CDR3 sequence is CASSFSSGSRGGEQFF. The CDR3 bases are TGTGCCAGCAGCTTCTCTAGCGGATCCCGAGGGGGTGAGCAGTTCTTC. Drawing the rest from reference TRBV7-3 and TRBJ2-1, the complete variable domain is GAGVSQTPSNKVTEKGKYVELRCDPISGHTALYWYRQSLGQGPEFLIYFQGTGAADDSGLPNDRFFAVRPEGSVSTLKIQRTERGDSAVYLCASSFSSGSRGGEQFFGPGTRLTVL.

A remark on this clone: This likely reflects a read error, since a far larger clone is one base away. This CDR3 is also generated by other DNA sequences in the sample. The chain joins TRBV27 to TRBJ1-1, with a tentative D call TRBD1 (6 bases). The CDR3 is 13 amino acids. Germline V gives CDR1 MNHEY, CDR2 SMNVEV (reference sequence). The CDR3 sequence: CASSLSRDTEAFF. DNA of the CDR3: TGTGCCAGCAGTTTAAGCAGGGACACTGAAGCCTTCTTT.

This chain links TRBV18 with TRBJ1-6; D is unresolved. This CDR3 spans 13 amino acids. Trimming pared 0 bases from V and 15 bases from J, leaving 12 bases between. Per the germline V gene, CDR1 is KGHSH and CDR2 is LQKENI. The CDR3 DNA sequence: TGTGCCAGCTCACCACCGTCCTCACCGAACCTCCACTTT. Translating it yields CASSPPSSPNLHF.

The chain employs TRBV2 and TRBJ2-2; 10 bases map to TRBD2. The CDR3 covers 14 residues. The V and J ends lost 6 bases and 6 bases, in that order; junction bases with no gene match: 4. Germline V lookup: CDR1 SNHLY, CDR2 FYNNEI. The DNA of the CDR3 is TGTGCCAGCAGCGCTAGCGGGAGTTCCGGGGAGCTGTTTTTT. Protein product: CASSASGSSGELFF.

This chain joins TRBV5-4 and TRBJ2-7; D perhaps matches TRBD2 (6 bases). Germline V gene lookup returns CDR1 SGHNT and CDR2 YYREEE (reference sequence). V was cut by 0 bases and J by 2 bases, with 12 bases left in between. This CDR3 has 15 amino acids. This chain's CDR3 is CASSLAGSGTYEQYF. In DNA, the CDR3 is TGTGCCAGCAGCTTGGCCGGTAGCGGAACCTACGAGCAGTACTTC. Based on the CDR3 plus reference TRBV5-4 and TRBJ2-7, the full variable domain is ETGVTQSPTHLIKTRGQQVTLRCSSQSGHNTVSWYQQALGQGPQFIFQYYREEENGRGNFPPRFSGLQFPNYSSELNVNALELDDSALYLCASSLAGSGTYEQYFGPGTRLTVT.

The chain employs TRBV30 and TRBJ2-7, with a weak D call TRBD2 (6 bases). The length of the CDR3 is 15 residues. V gave up 1 base and J gave up 0 bases, with 13 bases separating them. Germline-derived CDR1 and CDR2 are GTSNPN and SVGIG (reference sequence). The chain's CDR3 is CAWSAPEGSSYEQYF. CDR3 nucleotides: TGTGCCTGGAGTGCTCCGGAGGGGAGCTCCTACGAGCAGTACTTC.

On this clone: At one end the junction does not follow the germline gene, possibly because of a read error. The chain combines TRBV7-7 with TRBJ2-5, with TRBD1 matching 11 bases. The germline gives CDR1 SSHAT, CDR2 FNYEAQ (reference sequence). The CDR3 spans 16 residues. The CDR3 nucleotides are TGTGCTAGCAGCTTAATAGGGACAGGGGGGGCAGAGACCCAGTACTTC. It yields the protein CASSLIGTGGAETQYF. Filled out from reference TRBV7-7 and TRBJ2-5, the complete variable domain reads GAGVSQSPRYKVTKRGQDVTLRCDPISSHATLYWYQQALGQGPEFLTYFNYEAQPDKSGLPSDRFSAERPEGSISTLTIQRTEQRDSAMYRCASSLIGTGGAETQYFGPGTRLLVL.

This sequence joins TRBV5-1 and TRBJ2-1, with D perhaps TRBD2 (5 bases). Germline CDR1 reads SGHRS; CDR2 reads YFSETQ. This CDR3 spans 20 amino acids. V dropped 4 bases and J dropped 4 bases, with 30 bases sitting between them. CDR3 nucleotides: TGCGCCAGCAGCCGCCTGGCTCGACAACCCCTCTCCGGCGGGTACAATGAGCAGTTCTTC. Amino acids: CASSRLARQPLSGGYNEQFF.

J is TRBJ2-7 and V is TRBV2; maybe TRBD2 (7 bases). V lost 5 bases, J lost 2 bases, and 19 bases lay in between. This CDR3 is built from 16 residues. Germline V gene data show CDR1 as SNHLY and CDR2 as FYNNEI. Written as DNA, the CDR3 is TGTGCCAGCAGTATGGCGGGGGCGGGTTTGGCCTACGAGCAGTACTTC. It codes for CASSMAGAGLAYEQYF.

The chain has TRBV11-3 and TRBJ2-7; TRBD1 might be the D (6 bases). The V end was cut by 5 bases, the J end by 8 bases, with 16 bases between. This CDR3 has 13 residues. CDR1 is SGHNT, CDR2 YENEEA, per germline. The CDR3 nucleotides read TGTGCCAGCAGCCCGCACCCGGGGACACAGCAGTACTTC. Amino acid sequence: CASSPHPGTQQYF.

The gene calls are TRBV4-3 and TRBJ1-5; D gene uncertain. Germline CDR1 LGHNA, CDR2 YSLEER. This CDR3 region has 15 residues. Trimming pared 1 base from V and 0 bases from J, leaving 7 bases between. In nucleotides, the CDR3 is TGCGCCAGCAGCCAAGTCTGGGTTAGCAATCAGCCCCAGCATTTT. The encoded protein is CASSQVWVSNQPQHF.